This record covers a single T cell receptor beta chain. Antigen unknown. These data originate in a study of blood T cells in healthy people across ages. Overall study results and limits: Getting older went along with TCR beta diversity per million T cells dropping roughly linearly.

PCR was performed a second time for roughly 7 to 11 cycles using a sample-barcoded 5' primer and a J-beta primer mix. TCRdb reprocessed the 5' RACE reads with MiXCR, giving one entry per CDR3 protein. This table holds nearly 800,000 distinct CDR3 sequences, roughly three fifths found once. The CDR3 length is 19 residues. Germline assignment: CDR1 SGHDN and CDR2 FVKESK. V shed 5 bases and J 5 bases; nucleotides not matched to a gene: 16. The sequence was collected from a man between 35 and 55 years old in good health. Sample: blood. The chain employs TRBV14 and TRBJ2-5; 14 bases are shared with TRBD2. CDR3 DNA: TGTGCCAGCAGCTTTAAGGGACTAGCGGGAGAGTTCACTTCGGAGACCCAGTACTTC. Protein product: CASSFKGLAGEFTSETQYF. The entire variable domain, with the rest obtained from reference TRBV14 and TRBJ2-5, is as follows: EAGVTQFPSHSVIEKGQTVTLRCDPISGHDNLYWYRRVMGKEIKFLLHFVKESKQDESGMPNNRFLAERTGGTYSTLKVQPAELEDSGVYFCASSFKGLAGEFTSETQYFGPGTRLLVL.